This T cell receptor beta chain was profiled in a study of vaccination effects on CD4 cells after COVID-19. This clone occurred a few times. Its target is not known. Broader study findings: There was marked clonal contraction among infection- and vaccine-induced clones late after vaccination.

The method was immunoSEQ multiplex PCR; TCRdb's version includes in-frame clones alone and lacks a portion of them. This sample yields over 55,000 clones, of which 81% are seen a single time; more than 2% belongs to the top ten. V was pared by 5 bases and J by 5 bases, with 6 bases between. CDR1 is MDHEN, CDR2 SYDVKM, per germline. This CDR3 is 11 amino acids long. Prior to sequencing, the ViraFEST assay stimulated PBMC with viral peptide pools, which expanded the antigen-specific CD4+ T cells. When nine to ten days of culture had elapsed, CD4+ T cells were isolated. In the vaccine recipients, nucleocapsid antibodies were negative and there was no prior SARS-CoV-2 infection. IL-2 medium was substituted for half the medium on days 3 and 7.

The material sequenced was CD4+ T cells from PBMCs cultured with HCoV-229E spike peptides, taken before COVID-19 vaccination. This chain links TRBV28 with TRBJ1-2; no clear D. The receptor was derived from a human donor who received a COVID-19 vaccine. The CDR3 sequence is CASSQEYGYTF. As DNA, the CDR3 is TGTGCCAGCAGTCAGGAATATGGCTACACCTTC.